Ten or more counts support the clone carrying this T cell receptor (beta chain). TCRdb re-derived calls from the 5' RACE reads in MiXCR, one entry per CDR3 protein. The sample holds about 240,000 distinct CDR3 sequences, roughly 8.2% seen once. The data belong to a study of CD8 T cells in ankylosing spondylitis. The TCR sequence derives from a female donor with ankylosing spondylitis or in good health (not recorded which). Sample: blood, either unsorted or a sorted T cell fraction (not recorded which).

CDR3 region: CSASRASGNEQFF. The CDR3 coding sequence is TGCAGTGCTAGTAGGGCTAGCGGTAATGAGCAGTTCTTC. This chain joins TRBV20-1 and TRBJ2-1, with 7 bases that match TRBD2. Germline CDR1 DFQATT, CDR2 SNEGSKA (reference sequence). The CDR3 consists of 13 residues. The V and J ends lost 3 bases and 7 bases, in that order; junction bases with no gene match: 6.